This T cell receptor beta chain was identified during a study of T cell responses to AZD1222 COVID-19 vaccine (dated by TCRdb to about 2021). About the full investigation: Because spike-specific TCR depth and breadth did not differ between the two schedules, AZD1222 recipients who got a second dose at roughly 4 weeks were pooled with those who got a second dose at roughly 12 weeks. Trial participants were enrolled into age subgroups of 18-55, 56-69 and 70-plus years, which contained around 140, 26 and 57 TCR-sequenced participants, respectively. A total of about 250 trial participants underwent TCR sequencing, of whom roughly 210 had received two doses of AZD1222 and 26 had received two doses of the MenACWY control vaccine. The study at large found these results: The 56-69-year group was small, and its depth increase did not reach significance, likely because of low power. Most participants were white British and females outnumbered males, and the authors suggested that clonal diversity may have been underestimated. The vaccine-associated CD4 TCRs covered the entire spike protein, and the dominant responses fell in regions 160-218 and 743-854. Because no day 14 peak-response samples were available, repertoires were characterized only after the peak T cell response. Epitopes outside the regions mutated in the B.1.351 and B.1.1.7 variants were reportedly recognized by nearly half of the unique spike-specific TCRs. Only six or seven AZD1222 recipients were SARS-CoV-2 seropositive at baseline, limiting conclusions about previously exposed vaccinees. After two AZD1222 doses, both the breadth and the depth of spike-specific TCRs were significantly higher than at day 0 and than in MenACWY recipients.

The CDR3 regions of human TCRbeta chains were analyzed by immunosequencing. The source study handled its data this way. Repertoire TCRs were matched against a reference library of SARS-CoV-2-specific TCRs generated with the MIRA antigen-specificity platform. Breadth was defined as the fraction of unique TCRs that were SARS-CoV-2-associated, and depth was defined as the fraction of total T cells that were SARS-CoV-2-associated. Using the MIRA data, each spike-specific TCR was mapped to the spike region that the TCR reacts to and placed in a CD4 or CD8 class. Log10-transformed breadth and depth values were compared by one-way ANOVA with Sidak's multiple comparisons tests. TCRdb stores this immuneACCESS table with in-frame sequences only. Part of the clones is absent; in the studies checked, under half of the shortfall reflects unresolved V genes, and no reason is known for the rest. V and J calls and clone size are as listed in that table; D and trimming were resolved from the DNA. This sample comprises more than 95,000 clones, over 90% of them detected only once. About 5% of the sample is held by the ten biggest clonotypes.

Points on this clone: Its binding antigen is unknown. It has no much larger one-base neighbor in the sample; base qualities were not kept.

The germline V gene gives CDR1 as MDHEN and CDR2 as SYDVKM. V is cut back by 1 base and J by 5 bases, with 3 bases in the junction unmatched. The CDR3 contains 14 residues, cysteine and phenylalanine counted. This entry keeps only the CDR3 DNA: 42 bases, framed from base 1. The label giving this sample's time point can be read as: baseline before first vaccination. Vaccinee samples came from UK trials COV001 and COV002, including a single-blind randomized controlled phase 2/3 trial of AZD1222 (ChAdOx1 nCoV-19) in healthy adults. For TCRbeta chain sequencing, PBMC samples were collected from trial participants at day 0 and at day 28 after the second dose.

The receptor chain draws on TRBV28 and TRBJ1-2; 8 bases in the middle match TRBD1. This receptor was taken from an adult in good health. The sample in question was peripheral blood, obtained on day 0 of AZD1222 vaccination. At the DNA level, the sequence is TGTGCCAGCAGTTTATCCGGACAGGGTTATGGCTACACCTTC. This codes for CASSLSGQGYGYTF.